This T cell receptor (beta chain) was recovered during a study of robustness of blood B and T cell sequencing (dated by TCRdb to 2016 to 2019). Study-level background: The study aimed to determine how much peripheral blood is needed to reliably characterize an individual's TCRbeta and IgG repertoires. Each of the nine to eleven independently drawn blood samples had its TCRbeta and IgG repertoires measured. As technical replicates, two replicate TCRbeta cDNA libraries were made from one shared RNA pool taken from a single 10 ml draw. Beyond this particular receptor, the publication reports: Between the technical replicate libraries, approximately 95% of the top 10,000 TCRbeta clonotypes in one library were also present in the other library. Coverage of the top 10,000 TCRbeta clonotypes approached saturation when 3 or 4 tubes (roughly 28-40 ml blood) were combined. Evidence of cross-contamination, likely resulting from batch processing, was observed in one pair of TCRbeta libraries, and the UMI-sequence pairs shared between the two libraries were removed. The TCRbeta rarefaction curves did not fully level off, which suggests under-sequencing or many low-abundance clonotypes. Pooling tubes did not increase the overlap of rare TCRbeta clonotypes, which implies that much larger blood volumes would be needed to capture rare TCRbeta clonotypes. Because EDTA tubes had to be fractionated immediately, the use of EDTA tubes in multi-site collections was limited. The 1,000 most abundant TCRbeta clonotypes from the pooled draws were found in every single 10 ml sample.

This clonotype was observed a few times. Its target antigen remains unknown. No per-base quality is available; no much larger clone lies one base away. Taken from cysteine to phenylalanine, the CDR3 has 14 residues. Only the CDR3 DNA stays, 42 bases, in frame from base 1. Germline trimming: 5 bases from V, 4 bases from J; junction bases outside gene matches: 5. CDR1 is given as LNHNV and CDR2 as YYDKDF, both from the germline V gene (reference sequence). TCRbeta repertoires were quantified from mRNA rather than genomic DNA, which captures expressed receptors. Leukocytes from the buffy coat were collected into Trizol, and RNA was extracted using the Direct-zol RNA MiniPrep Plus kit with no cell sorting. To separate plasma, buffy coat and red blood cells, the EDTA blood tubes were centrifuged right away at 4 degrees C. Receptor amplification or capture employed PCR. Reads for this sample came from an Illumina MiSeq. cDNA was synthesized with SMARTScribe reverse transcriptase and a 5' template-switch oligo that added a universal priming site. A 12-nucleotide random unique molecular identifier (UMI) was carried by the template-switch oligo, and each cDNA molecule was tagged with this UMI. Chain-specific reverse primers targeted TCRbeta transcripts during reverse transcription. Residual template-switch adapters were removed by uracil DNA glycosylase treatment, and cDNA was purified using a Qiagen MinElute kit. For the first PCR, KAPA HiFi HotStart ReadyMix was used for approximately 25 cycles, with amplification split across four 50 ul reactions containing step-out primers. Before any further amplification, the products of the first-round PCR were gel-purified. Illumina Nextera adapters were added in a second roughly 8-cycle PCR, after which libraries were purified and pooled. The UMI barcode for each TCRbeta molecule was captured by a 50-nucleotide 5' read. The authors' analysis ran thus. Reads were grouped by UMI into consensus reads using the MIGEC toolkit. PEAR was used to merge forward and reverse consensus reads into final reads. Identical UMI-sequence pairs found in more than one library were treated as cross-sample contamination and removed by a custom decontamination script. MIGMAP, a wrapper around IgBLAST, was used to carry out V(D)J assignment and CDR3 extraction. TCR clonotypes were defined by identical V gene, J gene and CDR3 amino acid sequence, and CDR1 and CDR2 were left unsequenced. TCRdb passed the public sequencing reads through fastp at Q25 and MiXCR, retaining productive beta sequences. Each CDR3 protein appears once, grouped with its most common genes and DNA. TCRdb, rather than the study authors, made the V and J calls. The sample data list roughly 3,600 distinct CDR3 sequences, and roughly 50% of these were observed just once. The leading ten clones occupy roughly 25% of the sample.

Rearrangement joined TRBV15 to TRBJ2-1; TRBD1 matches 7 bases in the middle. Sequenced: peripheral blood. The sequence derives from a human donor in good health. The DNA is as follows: TGTGCCACCAGCGTGCGGACAGGTTACAATGAGCAGTTCTTC. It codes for CATSVRTGYNEQFF. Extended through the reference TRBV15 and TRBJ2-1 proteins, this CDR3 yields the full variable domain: DAMVIQNPRYQVTQFGKPVTLSCSQTLNHNVMYWYQQKSSQAPKLLFHYYDKDFNNEADTPDNFQSRRPNTSFCFLDIRSPGLGDTAMYLCATSVRTGYNEQFFGPGTRLTVL.